The 11 T cell receptor beta chains listed next were all sequenced from one sample in a study of blood T cell repertoires in COVID-19. Profiling relied on immunoSEQ multiplex PCR, and the TCRdb table lists in-frame clones only, not all of them. This table holds more than 95,000 clones, 81% found once. Sequencing was done on a sample of peripheral blood. The receptors were gathered from a woman between 45 and 65 years old with acute or convalescent COVID-19.

V is TRBV5-1 and J is TRBJ2-1; no clear D. CDR3 length equals 13 residues. CDR1 and CDR2 from the germline V gene are SGHRS and YFSETQ. Trimming removed 0 bases at V and 6 bases at J, with 7 bases between. CDR3 nucleotides: TGCGCCAGCAGCTTGGTCCCCGGCAATGAGCAGTTCTTC. This gives the protein CASSLVPGNEQFF.

This clone was counted once. The chain links TRBV5-1 to TRBJ2-1; D is possibly TRBD1 (6 bases). Germline-derived CDR1 and CDR2 are SGHRS and YFSETQ. Trimming left V 2 bases short and J 2 bases short, with 14 bases between. This CDR3 has 16 residues. The CDR3 sequence is CASSLPTGQAYNEQFF. CDR3 in DNA: TGCGCCAGCAGCTTACCCACAGGGCAGGCCTACAATGAGCAGTTCTTC.

The rearrangement links TRBV4-1 to TRBJ2-7, with D tentatively TRBD2 (6 bases). The CDR3 extends over 16 amino acids. V lost 0 bases and J lost 2, with 14 bases in between. Germline V CDR1 and CDR2: MGHRA, YSYEKL. This chain's CDR3 is CASSQDPGGNPYEQYF. CDR3 bases: TGCGCCAGCAGCCAAGATCCTGGAGGGAACCCCTACGAGCAGTACTTC.

This chain links TRBV5-5 with TRBJ2-3, with 7 bases matching TRBD1. The CDR3 is made up of 14 amino acids. Trimming at V came to 3 bases and at J to 2 bases, leaving 3 bases not matched to a gene. Germline values: CDR1 SGHKS, CDR2 YYEKEE (reference sequence). The CDR3 reads CASSWGTATDTQYF. The CDR3 bases are TGTGCCAGCAGCTGGGGGACAGCCACAGATACGCAGTATTTT.

V gene TRBV20-1 combines with J gene TRBJ1-4, with 7 bases fitting TRBD1. The CDR3 runs 14 residues. Germline trimming cut 3 bases from V and 5 bases from J; bases unmatched to any gene: 6. Germline loops: CDR1 DFQATT, CDR2 SNEGSKA (reference sequence). DNA of the CDR3: TGCAGTGCTAGTGGGGGACAGTCGAATGAAAAACTGTTTTTT. Its translation is CSASGGQSNEKLFF.

The CDR3 DNA sequence: TGTGCCAGCAGTCGAACAGGGCGCAATCAGCCCCAGCATTTT. Translated: CASSRTGRNQPQHF. J is TRBJ1-5 and V is TRBV27; TRBD1 is a possible D gene (6 bases). Germline CDR1 and CDR2: MNHEY and SMNVEV (reference sequence). The CDR3 length is 14 residues. The V end lost 5 bases, the J end lost 2 bases, and 10 bases lay between the germline ends.

In this sample, this clone turned up a few times. The chain has TRBV10-1 and TRBJ1-2, with D possibly TRBD1 on 5 matching bases. V lost 3 bases to trimming and J lost 3 bases, with 8 bases between them. CDR1 WNHNN and CDR2 SYGVQD come from the germline V gene (reference sequence). The CDR3 covers 13 residues. The CDR3 DNA reads as TGCGCCAGCAGTGACTCGGGGGACTATGGCTACACCTTC. Encoded protein: CASSDSGDYGYTF.

The V and J genes are TRBV29-1 and TRBJ1-1, with TRBD1 matching 7 bases. The CDR3 contains 13 residues. Germline loops: CDR1 SQVTM, CDR2 ANQGSEA. Trimming cost V 6 bases and J 5 bases; bases outside gene matches: 9. CDR3 protein: CSVLGQPGTEAFF. The CDR3 region has the DNA TGCAGCGTCTTGGGACAGCCTGGGACTGAAGCTTTCTTT.

V is TRBV6-5 and J is TRBJ1-2; 8 bases fit TRBD1. Germline V gives CDR1 MNHEY, CDR2 SVGAGI. There are 15 residues in the CDR3. The junction had 10 bases not matched to a gene; V was cut back by 6 bases and J by 4 bases. The CDR3 spells CASSGPGQGFYGYTF. In DNA, the CDR3 is TGTGCCAGCAGCGGCCCCGGACAGGGATTCTATGGCTACACCTTC.

As DNA, the CDR3 is TGTGCCATCAGTGAGTCTATAGCGACGAACACCGGGGAGCTGTTTTTT. Protein sequence: CAISESIATNTGELFF. The chain uses TRBV10-3 and TRBJ2-2; the D gene is possibly TRBD2 (5 bases). CDR3 length: 16 amino acids. The germline V gene encodes CDR1 ENHRY and CDR2 SYGVKD. The V end was cut by 0 bases, the J end by 0 bases, with 8 bases between.

This chain joins TRBV25-1 and TRBJ2-3; perhaps TRBD2 as D (5 bases). Germline V gives CDR1 MGHDK, CDR2 SYGVNS. The CDR3 consists of 14 residues. V was cut by 5 bases and J by 0 bases, with 9 bases left in between. CDR3: CASSSRTSTDTQYF. The CDR3 region has the DNA TGTGCCAGCAGTAGCCGGACTAGCACAGATACGCAGTATTTT.